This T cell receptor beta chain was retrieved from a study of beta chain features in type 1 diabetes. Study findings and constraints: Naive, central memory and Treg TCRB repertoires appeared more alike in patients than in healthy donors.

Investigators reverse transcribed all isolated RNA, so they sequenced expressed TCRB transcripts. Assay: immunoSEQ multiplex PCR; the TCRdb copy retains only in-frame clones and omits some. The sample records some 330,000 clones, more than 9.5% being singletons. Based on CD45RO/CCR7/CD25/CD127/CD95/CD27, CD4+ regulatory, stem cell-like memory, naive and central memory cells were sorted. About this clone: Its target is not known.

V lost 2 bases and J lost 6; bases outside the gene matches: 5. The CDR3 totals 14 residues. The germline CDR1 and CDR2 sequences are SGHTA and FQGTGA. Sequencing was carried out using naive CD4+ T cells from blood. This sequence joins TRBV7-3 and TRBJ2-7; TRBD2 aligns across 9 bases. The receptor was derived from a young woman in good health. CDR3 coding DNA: TGTGCCAGCAGCTTAGGCGGGAGGGCCTCCGAGCAGTACTTC. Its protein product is CASSLGGRASEQYF.